These 26 T cell receptor beta chains share one sample of origin, sequenced in a study of blood T cell repertoires in COVID-19. Here immunoSEQ multiplex PCR was the method, and the copy in TCRdb shows in-frame clones only, minus some. This sample has about 55,000 clones, with about 82% found just once. The sequenced sample was peripheral blood. These receptor sequences come from a human donor in a cohort sampled during active COVID-19.

V is TRBV7-2 and J is TRBJ2-3; D is undetermined. V lost 4 bases to trimming and J lost 2 bases, with 16 bases between them. The CDR3 is 16 amino acids. In germline, CDR1 is SGHTA, CDR2 FQGNSA. The CDR3 coding sequence is TGTGCCAGCAGCTCCTTAAGCCGGTCTTCCACAGATACGCAGTATTTT. It translates to CASSSLSRSSTDTQYF.

This chain links TRBV4-2 with TRBJ1-6, with D possibly TRBD1 on 5 matching bases. Germline V gene lookup returns CDR1 LGHNA and CDR2 YNFKEQ. The V end lost 0 bases, the J end lost 9 bases, and 9 bases lay between the germline ends. This CDR3 is 14 amino acids long. CDR3 in amino acids: CASSQDIGGSPLHF. The CDR3 DNA reads as TGTGCCAGCAGCCAAGATATCGGGGGTTCACCCCTCCACTTT.

The chain couples TRBV4-1 to TRBJ2-3; TRBD2 matches 8 bases. In germline, CDR1 is MGHRA, CDR2 YSYEKL. This CDR3 contains 15 residues. The V gene end was trimmed by 5 bases and the J gene end by 1 base; junction bases not matched to a gene: 5. The CDR3 DNA reads as TGCGCCAGCAGCTTACGGGAGGGTGGCACAGATACGCAGTATTTT. Amino acids: CASSLREGGTDTQYF.

The chain links TRBV19 to TRBJ2-3; no clear D. V was clipped by 1 base and J by 5 bases, with 10 bases between them. CDR3 length: 14 residues. In germline, CDR1 is LNHDA, CDR2 SQIVND (reference sequence). CDR3 nucleotide sequence: TGTGCCAGTAGTATAGGGAGATCAAGAGATACGCAGTATTTT. Its translation: CASSIGRSRDTQYF. Variable domain in full (rest from reference TRBV19 and TRBJ2-3): DGGITQSPKYLFRKEGQNVTLSCEQNLNHDAMYWYRQDPGQGLRLIYYSQIVNDFQKGDIAEGYSVSREKKESFPLTVTSAQKNPTAFYLCASSIGRSRDTQYFGPGTRLTVL.

This chain uses TRBV7-3 with TRBJ2-1, with D perhaps TRBD2 (6 bases). The CDR3 runs to 15 residues. The V gene lost 5 bases and the J gene lost 0 bases, with 11 bases spanning the gap. The germline gives CDR1 SGHTA, CDR2 FQGTGA. The DNA of the CDR3 is TGTGCCAGCAGCCGTTCTAGCGACTCCTACAATGAGCAGTTCTTC. This gives the protein CASSRSSDSYNEQFF.

The chain employs TRBV5-1 and TRBJ1-1; possible D gene TRBD1, 6 bases. Germline CDR1 reads SGHRS; CDR2 reads YFSETQ. The V end lost 4 bases, the J end lost 1 base, and 11 bases lay between the germline ends. CDR3 length: 14 residues. The CDR3 here is CASSKGQPNTEAFF. CDR3 DNA sequence: TGCGCCAGCAGCAAGGGACAACCGAACACTGAAGCTTTCTTT.

This chain links TRBV7-9 with TRBJ2-7; 11 nucleotides match TRBD2. Germline V gives CDR1 SEHNR, CDR2 FQNEAQ (reference sequence). V trimming: 8 bases; J trimming: 4 bases; junction bases outside the gene matches: 4. This CDR3 has 13 amino acids. CDR3 sequence (DNA): TGTGCCAGCGTGGGACTAGCGGTTTACGAGCAGTACTTC. It specifies CASVGLAVYEQYF.

This clone was seen only a few times. The V gene is TRBV9, the J gene TRBJ2-5; D possibly corresponds to TRBD2 (6 bases). Between the trimmed V and J ends, which lost 3 bases and 5 bases, there was a span of 14 bases. CDR1 and CDR2 (germline): SGDLS, YYNGEE. CDR3 length equals 14 residues. The chain's CDR3 is CASSALALKETQYF. CDR3 DNA sequence: TGTGCCAGCAGCGCCCTAGCGTTAAAGGAGACCCAGTACTTC.

This clone was observed once. The chain uses TRBV28 and TRBJ1-5, with unresolved D. The CDR3 extends over 18 amino acids. Looked up from germline, CDR1 is MDHEN and CDR2 is SYDVKM. Trimming removed 6 bases at V and 3 bases at J, with 24 bases between. CDR3 residues: CASRSSLLFRGINQPQHF. The CDR3 DNA is TGTGCCAGCAGATCTAGCCTCCTTTTCCGGGGTATCAATCAGCCCCAGCATTTT.

This clone was observed a handful of times. The rearrangement uses TRBV20-1 and TRBJ1-2; 7 bases are shared with TRBD1. The V segment lost 6 bases and the J segment 8 bases; nucleotides outside the gene matches: 6. The CDR3 totals 11 residues. Per the germline V gene, CDR1 is DFQATT and CDR2 is SNEGSKA (reference sequence). The CDR3 here is CSARQGSGYTF. CDR3 nucleotides: TGCAGTGCAAGACAGGGTAGCGGCTACACCTTC.

The chain employs TRBV28 and TRBJ2-5, with D perhaps matching TRBD2 (6 bases). The CDR3 is made up of 14 amino acids. Germline V gene lookup returns CDR1 MDHEN and CDR2 SYDVKM. Trimming stripped 5 bases from V and 5 bases from J, with 15 bases between. The CDR3 is CASSQPPAGETQYF. CDR3 nucleotides: TGTGCCAGCAGTCAGCCTCCCGCGGGGGAGACCCAGTACTTC.

The rearrangement joins TRBV12-5 to TRBJ2-3, with TRBD1 identical over 7 bases. The germline V gene encodes CDR1 LGHNT and CDR2 FRNRAP. The CDR3 runs 16 residues. V was pared by 4 bases and J by 2 bases, with 9 bases of the junction left unmatched. The CDR3 protein is CASGYRTGDNTDTQYF. The CDR3 coding sequence is TGTGCTAGTGGTTATCGGACAGGAGACAACACAGATACGCAGTATTTT.

J is TRBJ2-7 and V is TRBV19, with TRBD1 matching 10 bases. CDR1 and CDR2 from the germline V gene are LNHDA and SQIVND (reference sequence). With V trimmed by 9 bases and J by 2 bases, 10 bases remained unmatched. This CDR3 has 15 residues. The CDR3 DNA reads TGTGCCAGCACCCCGGGACAGGGGAAAACCTACGAGCAGTACTTC. The encoded protein is CASTPGQGKTYEQYF. Complete variable domain (other parts from reference TRBV19 and TRBJ2-7): DGGITQSPKYLFRKEGQNVTLSCEQNLNHDAMYWYRQDPGQGLRLIYYSQIVNDFQKGDIAEGYSVSREKKESFPLTVTSAQKNPTAFYLCASTPGQGKTYEQYFGPGTRLTVT.

This chain uses TRBV27 with TRBJ1-2; TRBD1 is a possible D gene (5 bases). Trimming stripped 5 bases from V and 7 bases from J, with 20 bases between. The CDR3 sequence is 15 residues long. The germline CDR1 and CDR2 sequences are MNHEY and SMNVEV (reference sequence). The CDR3: CASSPGTAGGGGYTF. The CDR3 DNA reads TGTGCCAGCAGTCCCGGGACCGCTGGGGGGGGTGGCTACACCTTC.

The chain links TRBV19 to TRBJ2-7; D may be TRBD2 (6 bases). With 5 bases removed from V and 7 bases from J, the gap between germline ends came to 15 bases. The CDR3 has 13 amino acids. The germline V gene encodes CDR1 LNHDA and CDR2 SQIVND (reference sequence). CDR3 DNA sequence: TGTGCCAGTAGTCCCCAGACGGCGGGGGAGCAGTACTTC. This gives the protein CASSPQTAGEQYF.

This clone was found a few times. J is TRBJ1-1 and V is TRBV28, with 8 bases lining up with TRBD1. The CDR3 runs to 15 residues. J lost 3 bases, V lost 6 bases, and 9 bases had no gene match. Per the germline V gene, CDR1 is MDHEN and CDR2 is SYDVKM. CDR3 sequence (DNA): TGTGCCAGCAGCCCTGGACAGGGTTCATACACTGAAGCTTTCTTT. This encodes CASSPGQGSYTEAFF.

The chain carries TRBV11-3 and TRBJ2-1, with D perhaps matching TRBD1 (5 bases). V shed 2 bases and J shed 2 bases, with 7 bases lying between them. The CDR3 totals 14 residues. The germline V gene has CDR1 SGHNT and CDR2 YENEEA. The CDR3 region has the DNA TGTGCCAGCAGCTTACAGGGTACCTACAATGAGCAGTTCTTC. This sequence encodes CASSLQGTYNEQFF.

This clone was counted between two and nine times. The chain employs TRBV6-1 and TRBJ2-5; no clear D. V gave up 0 bases and J gave up 2 bases, with 4 bases separating them. This CDR3 has 13 amino acids. CDR1 is MNHNS, CDR2 SASEGT, per germline. CDR3 sequence reads: CASSEALQETQYF. CDR3 sequence (DNA): TGTGCCAGCAGTGAAGCACTGCAAGAGACCCAGTACTTC.

This clone was recorded only once. The chain recombines TRBV9 with TRBJ2-7; 11 bases agree with TRBD2. The germline V gene encodes CDR1 SGDLS and CDR2 YYNGEE. Trimming removed 0 bases from V and 2 bases from J; junction bases left unmatched: 10. CDR3 length: 18 residues. The CDR3 coding sequence is TGTGCCAGCAGCGTAGGACTAGCGGGATTCATAGGCACCTACGAGCAGTACTTC. Translation: CASSVGLAGFIGTYEQYF.

The table lists this clone with a few counts. CDR3: CASSEPGLAYNEQFF. CDR3 DNA sequence: TGTGCCAGCAGCGAACCGGGACTAGCGTACAATGAGCAGTTCTTC. This chain joins TRBV28 and TRBJ2-1, with TRBD2 matching over 10 bases. Germline V lookup: CDR1 MDHEN, CDR2 SYDVKM. The CDR3 contains 15 residues. After removal of 6 bases from V and 4 bases from J, the junction contained 6 bases not matched to a gene.

The genes are TRBV4-2 and TRBJ2-7, with D possibly being TRBD2 (6 bases). Between the trimmed V and J ends, which lost 4 bases and 0 bases, there was a span of 19 bases. CDR3 length: 17 amino acids. The germline gives CDR1 LGHNA, CDR2 YNFKEQ. CDR3 nucleotide sequence: TGTGCCAGCAGCCGAGGTGACCTTAGCGGAAACTCCTACGAGCAGTACTTC. This codes for CASSRGDLSGNSYEQYF.

This rearrangement joins TRBV19 to TRBJ2-5; possible D gene TRBD2, 6 bases. This CDR3 has 14 amino acids. V lost 4 bases, J lost 5 bases, and 14 bases lay in between. Germline lookup yields CDR1 LNHDA and CDR2 SQIVND (reference sequence). The CDR3 sequence: CASSTTRVGETQYF. The CDR3 coding sequence is TGTGCCAGTAGTACGACTAGGGTCGGGGAGACCCAGTACTTC. The full variable domain, with the rest looked up from reference TRBV19 and TRBJ2-5, is DGGITQSPKYLFRKEGQNVTLSCEQNLNHDAMYWYRQDPGQGLRLIYYSQIVNDFQKGDIAEGYSVSREKKESFPLTVTSAQKNPTAFYLCASSTTRVGETQYFGPGTRLLVL.

This clone was counted a single time. V and J are TRBV4-3 and TRBJ2-7; 15 bases agree with TRBD2. V was pared by 3 bases and J by 3 bases, with 3 bases of the junction left unmatched. Germline V CDR1 and CDR2: LGHNA, YSLEER. CDR3 length: 16 residues. The CDR3 loop is CASSQGLAGGLYEQYF. The DNA for the CDR3 is TGCGCCAGCAGCCAGGGACTAGCGGGAGGTCTCTACGAGCAGTACTTC.

This clone was recorded once. The chain carries TRBV19 and TRBJ2-1; 10 bases agree with TRBD1. Losses at the gene ends were 4 bases for V and 8 bases for J; bases not matched to a gene: 2. This CDR3 is built from 13 residues. CDR1 LNHDA and CDR2 SQIVND come from the germline V gene (reference sequence). The chain's CDR3 is CASSKGTGDEQFF. In DNA, the CDR3 is TGTGCCAGTAGTAAAGGGACAGGGGATGAGCAGTTCTTC.

The J gene is TRBJ2-5, the V gene TRBV11-1, with 14 bases lining up with TRBD2. Germline assignment: CDR1 SGHAT and CDR2 FQDESV (reference sequence). Trimming cost V 5 bases and J 5 bases; bases outside gene matches: 7. The CDR3 is 16 residues long. CDR3 in DNA: TGTGCCAGCAGCCCCCAGGGACTAGCGGGAGAGGAGACCCAGTACTTC. It is translated as CASSPQGLAGEETQYF.

The gene calls are TRBV11-2 and TRBJ1-4; D remains unclear. V was pared by 0 bases and J by 12 bases, with 11 bases between. The length of the CDR3 is 13 residues. Per the germline V gene, CDR1 is SGHAT and CDR2 is FQNNGV. In DNA, the CDR3 is TGTGCCAGCAGCTTAGATTTGATGAGGGAACTGTTTTTT. This sequence encodes CASSLDLMRELFF.